The 18 T cell receptor beta chains below all came from one sample that was sequenced in a study of blood T cells in healthy people across ages. Through a sample-barcoded 5' primer and a J-beta primer mix, a second PCR was run for roughly 6 to 12 cycles. MiXCR, applied by TCRdb to the 5' RACE reads, yields one record per CDR3 protein. The sample contains some 700,000 distinct CDR3 sequences, about a fifth of which appear only once. The sequenced sample was blood. These receptors came from a man aged 65 to 85 in good health.

This clonotype was counted many times. This chain links TRBV29-1 with TRBJ1-2; no reliable D call. Trimming took 0 bases from V and 8 from J, leaving 19 bases between them. The germline CDR1 and CDR2 sequences are SQVTM and ANQGSEA. There are 15 residues in the CDR3. Here the CDR3 DNA reads TGCAGCGTTGAAGATCAAGAAAATAATCATGGGGGCTACACCTTC. Translating it yields CSVEDQENNHGGYTF.

The rearrangement links TRBV12-3 or TRBV12-4 to TRBJ2-1, with a tentative D call TRBD1 (6 bases). The CDR3 is 14 residues long. V was cut by 6 bases and J by 2 bases, with 11 bases left in between. CDR3 in amino acids: CASSTRDTYNEQFF. CDR3 bases: TGTGCCAGCAGCACCCGGGACACCTACAATGAGCAGTTCTTC.

The DNA of the CDR3 is TGCGCCAGCAGCTTGGATCACCCTGGGGATGAGCAGTTCTTC. Its protein product is CASSLDHPGDEQFF. This rearrangement joins TRBV5-1 to TRBJ2-1; D is unresolved. Between the trimmed V and J ends, which lost 0 bases and 8 bases, there was a span of 12 bases. The CDR3 is 14 residues long. Germline assignment: CDR1 SGHRS and CDR2 YFSETQ.

This clonotype was seen more than once but under ten times. The chain is built from TRBV27 and TRBJ2-5; no clear D gene. The tail of the sequence fits TRBJ2-7 better, so the J call may be wrong. The CDR3 spans 13 residues. Germline V gives CDR1 MNHEY, CDR2 SMNVEV (reference sequence). The CDR3 spells CASSSPGGYEQYV. In DNA, the CDR3 is TGTGCCAGCAGTTCCCCGGGTGGCTACGAGCAGTACGTC.

In its sample, this clonotype was seen once. V and J are TRBV2 and TRBJ2-2; D might be TRBD2 (5 bases). V lost 6 bases, J lost 7 bases, and 12 bases lay in between. CDR1 and CDR2 from the germline V gene are SNHLY and FYNNEI. The CDR3 covers 13 residues. The CDR3 loop reads CASSQTSLGELFF. CDR3 in DNA: TGTGCCAGCAGCCAAACTAGTCTCGGGGAGCTGTTTTTT. The full variable domain, with the rest looked up from reference TRBV2 and TRBJ2-2, is EPEVTQTPSHQVTQMGQEVILRCVPISNHLYFYWYRQILGQKVEFLVSFYNNEISEKSEIFDDQFSVERPDGSNFTLKIRSTKLEDSAMYFCASSQTSLGELFFGEGSRLTVL.

The chain has TRBV5-1 and TRBJ1-1, with D possibly being TRBD1 (6 bases). V was pared by 3 bases and J by 1 base, with 16 bases between. The germline V gene has CDR1 SGHRS and CDR2 YFSETQ. The CDR3 length is 16 residues. The CDR3 DNA reads TGCGCCAGCAGCTCTCGGGACATCCAGACGAACACTGAAGCTTTCTTT. Amino acid sequence: CASSSRDIQTNTEAFF.

The rearrangement links TRBV29-1 to TRBJ2-4, with D perhaps TRBD1 or TRBD2 (5 bases each). Germline assignment: CDR1 SQVTM and CDR2 ANQGSEA. This CDR3 is built from 13 residues. Trimming took 5 bases from V and 2 from J, leaving 10 bases between them. The CDR3 reads CSVKWGPKNIQYF. Written as DNA, the CDR3 is TGCAGCGTTAAATGGGGACCCAAAAACATTCAGTACTTC.

Ten or more counts support this clonotype. CDR3 protein: CASSWTSGTVNEQFF. The DNA for the CDR3 is TGCGCCAGCAGCTGGACTAGCGGGACCGTAAATGAGCAGTTCTTC. V and J are TRBV5-1 and TRBJ2-1, with 12 positions matching TRBD2. CDR1 is SGHRS, CDR2 YFSETQ, per germline. V lost 3 bases to trimming and J lost 7 bases; unmatched junction nucleotides: 5. The CDR3 is 15 amino acids.

This clonotype was detected a few times. This chain connects TRBV24-1 to TRBJ2-3; 7 bases are shared with TRBD1. V was pared by 10 bases and J by 3 bases, with 9 bases of the junction left unmatched. CDR1 and CDR2 (germline): KGHDR, SFDVKD. This CDR3 is 14 amino acids long. CDR3 nucleotides: TGTGCCACATCGAGGCAGGGGGTAACAGATACGCAGTATTTT. Residues: CATSRQGVTDTQYF.

The J gene is TRBJ2-3, the V gene TRBV2; 7 bases fit TRBD1. The V gene end was trimmed by 2 bases and the J gene end by 2 bases; junction bases not matched to a gene: 7. CDR1 is SNHLY and CDR2 is FYNNEI in the germline V gene. CDR3 size: 16 residues. CDR3 amino acids: CASSERRQGPTDTQYF. DNA of the CDR3: TGTGCCAGCAGTGAAAGGCGACAGGGCCCCACAGATACGCAGTATTTT.

This clonotype was detected a few times. V usage is TRBV27 and J usage is TRBJ2-7, with TRBD2 identical over 7 bases. V was clipped by 4 bases and J by 6 bases; unmatched bases: 6. Germline CDR1 and CDR2: MNHEY and SMNVEV (reference sequence). The CDR3 is 13 amino acids. The CDR3: CASSYTSAGEQYV. CDR3 coding DNA: TGTGCCAGCAGTTATACTAGCGCGGGCGAGCAGTACGTC.

This clonotype was counted a few times. J is TRBJ1-5 and V is TRBV6-2 or TRBV6-3; D unresolved. CDR1 is MNHEY and CDR2 is SVGEGT in the germline V gene. The V end was cut by 8 bases, the J end by 2 bases, with 10 bases between. This CDR3 is 13 amino acids long. In DNA form, the CDR3 reads TGTGCCAGCGGCCTTACGGGCAATCAGCCCCAGCATTTT. Its translation is CASGLTGNQPQHF.

This clonotype was detected a few times. CDR3 region: CASSLPRTVKETQYF. In DNA, the CDR3 is TGTGCCAGCAGCCTCCCACGGACAGTGAAAGAGACCCAGTACTTC. The chain couples TRBV3-1 to TRBJ2-5; D may be TRBD1 (6 bases). The ends were cut back, 4 bases at V and 3 bases at J, with 15 bases in the middle. CDR3 size: 15 residues. Germline lookup yields CDR1 LGHDT and CDR2 YNNKEL (reference sequence).

The V call is TRBV3-1, the J call TRBJ2-7; D is undetermined. V lost 2 bases and J 5 bases, leaving 7 bases between the germline ends. The CDR3 runs to 12 residues. CDR1 LGHDT and CDR2 YNNKEL come from the germline V gene (reference sequence). The CDR3 region is CASSQLINEQYF. The CDR3 nucleotides read TGTGCCAGCAGCCAACTCATTAACGAGCAGTACTTC.

This clonotype was observed a few times. V gene TRBV9 combines with J gene TRBJ2-3; a possible D gene is TRBD1 (5 bases). The CDR3 has 15 amino acids. Germline V lookup: CDR1 SGDLS, CDR2 YYNGEE. V was cut by 4 bases and J by 0 bases, with 12 bases left in between. For the CDR3, the DNA is TGTGCCAGCAGCTCCCGGGCAGGGAGCACAGATACGCAGTATTTT. Translation: CASSSRAGSTDTQYF.

The J gene is TRBJ1-4, the V gene TRBV7-2; the D gene is possibly TRBD1 (6 bases). V was cut by 5 bases and J by 8 bases, with 12 bases left in between. The CDR3 contains 13 residues. Germline CDR1 reads SGHTA; CDR2 reads FQGNSA. The CDR3 nucleotides are TGTGCCAGCAGCCGCGACAGGCGGGAAAAACTGTTTTTT. Its translation is CASSRDRREKLFF.

The chain carries TRBV7-8 and TRBJ2-3; TRBD2 might be the D (6 bases). Germline CDR1 is SGHVS and CDR2 is FQNEAQ. The CDR3 totals 14 residues. V was cut by 2 bases and J by 4 bases, with 10 bases left in between. CDR3 bases: TGTGCCAGCAGCTTATTACTAGCATCAGATACGCAGTATTTT. It codes for CASSLLLASDTQYF. Full variable domain (outside the CDR3, taken from reference TRBV7-8 and TRBJ2-3): GAGVSQSPRYKVAKRGQDVALRCDPISGHVSLFWYQQALGQGPEFLTYFQNEAQLDKSGLPSDRFFAERPEGSVSTLKIQRTQQEDSAVYLCASSLLLASDTQYFGPGTRLTVL.

The gene calls are TRBV28 and TRBJ2-1, with D possibly TRBD1 on 6 matching bases. Germline loops: CDR1 MDHEN, CDR2 SYDVKM. The CDR3 covers 15 residues. Trimming pared 3 bases from V and 7 bases from J, leaving 16 bases between. Here the CDR3 DNA reads TGTGCCAGCAGTTTGGGCGGAGGACAGTTAAATGAGCAGTTCTTC. Translated: CASSLGGGQLNEQFF.